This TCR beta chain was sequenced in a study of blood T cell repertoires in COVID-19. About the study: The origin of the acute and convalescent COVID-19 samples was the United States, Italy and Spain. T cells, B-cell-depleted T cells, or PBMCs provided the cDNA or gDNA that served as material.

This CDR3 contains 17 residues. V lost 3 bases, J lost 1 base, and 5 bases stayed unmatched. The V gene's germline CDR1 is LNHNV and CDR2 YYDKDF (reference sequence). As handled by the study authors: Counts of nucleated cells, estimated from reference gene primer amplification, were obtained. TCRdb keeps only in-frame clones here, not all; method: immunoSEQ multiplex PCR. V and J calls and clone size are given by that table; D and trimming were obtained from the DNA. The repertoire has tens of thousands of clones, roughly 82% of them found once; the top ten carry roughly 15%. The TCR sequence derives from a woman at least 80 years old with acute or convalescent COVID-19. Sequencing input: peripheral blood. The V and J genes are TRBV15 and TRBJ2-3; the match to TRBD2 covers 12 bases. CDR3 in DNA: TGTGCCACCAGCAGGTCGGGACTAGCGGGTCGCACAGATACGCAGTATTTT. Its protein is CATSRSGLAGRTDTQYF.